This T cell receptor beta chain was sequenced during a study of T cell clonotyping in hematopoietic cell transplantation. Germline CDR1 LNHDA, CDR2 SQIVND (reference sequence). The CDR3 is made up of 13 amino acids. J was trimmed by 3 bases and V by 3 bases; bases with no gene match: 2. Clones were sequenced by immunoSEQ multiplex PCR, and TCRdb holds only the in-frame ones, with some missing. The repertoire has some 5,900 clones, 89% of them found once; the top ten carry around 8.1%. Samples: about 28 days before transplant, then days 30, 100 and 180 after. Notes on this clone: Its antigen remains unknown.

Study-wide findings and caveats: Few recipient clonotypes overlapped donors; over 97% were de novo at given depth.

The sample consisted of peripheral blood mononuclear cells, taken 100 days after allogeneic stem cell transplant. The V call is TRBV19, the J call TRBJ2-7, with TRBD1 matching over 7 bases. This receptor was obtained from a male patient aged 35 to 55 who had an allogeneic stem cell transplant from an unrelated donor, so the T cells may come from the graft donor. Some clones in this sample may be carry-over from other donors' samples. The CDR3: CASSIRQGYEQYF. For the CDR3, the DNA is TGTGCCAGTAGTATTAGACAGGGCTACGAGCAGTACTTC.